These 7 T cell receptor beta chains were sequenced from one sample in a study of beta chain features in type 1 diabetes. Isolated RNA was reverse transcribed in full, so expressed TCRB transcripts were sequenced. Profiling relied on immunoSEQ multiplex PCR, and the TCRdb table lists in-frame clones only, not all of them. Counted here are about 150,000 clones, about 10% occurring once; the ten biggest clones make up 1% to 1.5%. The source material was naive CD4+ T cells from blood. The origin of the receptors is a man in his late teens or twenties in good health.

This clone was counted between two and nine times. V is TRBV7-2 and J is TRBJ1-6; D remains unclear. The CDR3 length is 13 residues. Trimming pared 6 bases from V and 9 bases from J, leaving 12 bases between. Germline V gene lookup returns CDR1 SGHTA and CDR2 FQGNSA. The CDR3 loop reads CASRPRLSSPLHF. The DNA for the CDR3 is TGTGCCAGCAGGCCAAGACTTAGTTCACCCCTCCACTTT.

The chain uses TRBV5-1 and TRBJ2-1; 7 bases match TRBD1. Looked up from germline, CDR1 is SGHRS and CDR2 is YFSETQ. This CDR3 comprises 15 residues. J lost 3 bases, V lost 7 bases, and 10 bases had no gene match. CDR3 residues: CASLPGTEIYNEQFF. The DNA of the CDR3 is TGCGCCAGCCTCCCCGGGACAGAGATCTACAATGAGCAGTTCTTC.

The chain recombines TRBV21-1 with TRBJ1-6. TRBV21-1 is reported as a pseudogene. The CDR3 loop spans 16 amino acids. CDR3 in DNA: TGTGCCAGCAGCAAATCGGAGGTCGATATGGATTCACCCCTCCACTTT. It codes for CASSKSEVDMDSPLHF.

This clone was counted ten times or more. The rearrangement links TRBV10-3 to TRBJ2-3, with 9 bases fitting TRBD2. Germline trimming cut 4 bases from V and 0 bases from J; bases unmatched to any gene: 8. The CDR3 loop spans 17 amino acids. Germline V gene lookup returns CDR1 ENHRY and CDR2 SYGVKD. The CDR3 here is CAISGDGGGASTDTQYF. Written as DNA, the CDR3 is TGTGCCATCAGTGGTGATGGCGGGGGGGCAAGCACAGATACGCAGTATTTT.

The sample holds a few counts of this clone. V is TRBV7-3 and J is TRBJ2-1, with TRBD1 identical over 7 bases. The trim removed 5 bases at V and 4 bases at J, leaving 2 bases unmatched. The CDR3 extends over 13 amino acids. The germline CDR1 and CDR2 sequences are SGHTA and FQGTGA. CDR3 coding DNA: TGTGCCAGCAGCCTGGGACAGTACAATGAGCAGTTCTTC. This sequence encodes CASSLGQYNEQFF.

The chain recombines TRBV5-8 with TRBJ2-1; D is possibly TRBD1 (6 bases). Germline-derived CDR1 and CDR2 are SGHTS and YDEGEE. There are 12 residues in the CDR3. Between the trimmed V and J ends, which lost 4 bases and 9 bases, there was a span of 11 bases. CDR3 in DNA: TGTGCCAGCAGCCCCCAGGGGAGTGAGCAGTTCTTC. It codes for CASSPQGSEQFF.

This clone was recorded a few times. The rearrangement joins TRBV6-5 to TRBJ2-5, with no clear D. The J call is uncertain, as TRBJ2-7 better fits the DNA end. This CDR3 spans 13 amino acids. Germline CDR1 MNHEY, CDR2 SVGAGI. The DNA of the CDR3 is TGTGCCAGCAGTTACGGGCCGTTATACGAGCAGTACTTC. It codes for CASSYGPLYEQYF.